These 7 T cell receptor beta chains originate from one sample sequenced in a study of blood T cell repertoires in COVID-19. Profiled with immunoSEQ multiplex PCR; TCRdb holds only in-frame clones, not every one. The data show 85,000 to 100,000 clones, with roughly 88% seen just once and around 2.1% held by the top ten. Sequenced input: peripheral blood. These receptors all come from a man aged 45-65 years with COVID-19, enrolled during active disease.

The rearrangement uses TRBV4-1 and TRBJ2-1; maybe TRBD2 (5 bases). V lost 4 bases and J lost 8, with 21 bases in between. Per the germline V gene, CDR1 is MGHRA and CDR2 is YSYEKL. The CDR3 has 16 residues. The CDR3 is CASSPTPRGDVDEQFF. CDR3 sequence (DNA): TGCGCCAGCAGCCCTACCCCTCGGGGAGACGTGGATGAGCAGTTCTTC.

V usage is TRBV2 and J usage is TRBJ2-2; maybe TRBD1 (6 bases). The V end lost 4 bases, the J end lost 6 bases, and 12 bases lay between the germline ends. The germline gives CDR1 SNHLY, CDR2 FYNNEI. CDR3 size: 14 residues. The CDR3: CASSGRGQAGELFF. CDR3 nucleotides: TGTGCCAGCAGTGGCAGGGGTCAAGCCGGGGAGCTGTTTTTT.

The CDR3 nucleotides read TGTGCCAGCAGTTACAGGGGCCGGGAGCAGTACTTC. Translated: CASSYRGREQYF. V gene TRBV11-3 combines with J gene TRBJ2-7; 7 bases fit TRBD1. The V gene's germline CDR1 is SGHNT and CDR2 YENEEA. Trimming removed 6 bases from V and 7 bases from J; junction bases left unmatched: 6. The CDR3 has 12 residues.

Only one count was recorded for this clone. The chain recombines TRBV3-1 (or the pseudogene TRBV3-2) with TRBJ2-1; 12 positions match TRBD2. V dropped 1 base and J dropped 4; count of bases not matched to a gene: 14. CDR3 size: 20 residues. Germline V gene lookup returns CDR1 LGHDT and CDR2 YNNKEL (reference sequence). The CDR3 region has the DNA TGTGCCAGCAGCCAAGCACCACTAGCGGGGGGCCTCGCCGGGTACAATGAGCAGTTCTTC. Protein: CASSQAPLAGGLAGYNEQFF.

This rearrangement joins TRBV4-1 to TRBJ2-7, with 11 bases lining up with TRBD2. This CDR3 spans 16 amino acids. The trim removed 5 bases at V and 6 bases at J, leaving 12 bases unmatched. Germline V gene data show CDR1 as MGHRA and CDR2 as YSYEKL. The CDR3: CASSYSGGAVLGEQYF. CDR3 in DNA: TGCGCCAGCAGCTATAGCGGGGGGGCCGTCCTCGGCGAGCAGTACTTC.

This clone was detected once. The CDR3 here is CASSLYSTEQGAKGNTIYF. The CDR3 nucleotides read TGCGCCAGCAGCTTGTACTCAACCGAACAGGGGGCGAAAGGAAACACCATATATTTT. The V and J genes are TRBV5-1 and TRBJ1-3, with 9 bases aligning to TRBD1. The ends lost 1 base at V and 4 bases at J; junction bases unmatched: 15. CDR1 is SGHRS, CDR2 YFSETQ, per germline. This CDR3 has 19 residues.

V and J are TRBV5-1 and TRBJ1-1; no clear D gene. Germline CDR1 is SGHRS and CDR2 is YFSETQ. V gave up 5 bases and J gave up 4 bases, with 15 bases separating them. This CDR3 comprises 14 residues. The CDR3 spells CASRAGSEGTEAFF. CDR3 in DNA: TGCGCCAGCAGAGCGGGCTCGGAGGGCACTGAAGCTTTCTTT.